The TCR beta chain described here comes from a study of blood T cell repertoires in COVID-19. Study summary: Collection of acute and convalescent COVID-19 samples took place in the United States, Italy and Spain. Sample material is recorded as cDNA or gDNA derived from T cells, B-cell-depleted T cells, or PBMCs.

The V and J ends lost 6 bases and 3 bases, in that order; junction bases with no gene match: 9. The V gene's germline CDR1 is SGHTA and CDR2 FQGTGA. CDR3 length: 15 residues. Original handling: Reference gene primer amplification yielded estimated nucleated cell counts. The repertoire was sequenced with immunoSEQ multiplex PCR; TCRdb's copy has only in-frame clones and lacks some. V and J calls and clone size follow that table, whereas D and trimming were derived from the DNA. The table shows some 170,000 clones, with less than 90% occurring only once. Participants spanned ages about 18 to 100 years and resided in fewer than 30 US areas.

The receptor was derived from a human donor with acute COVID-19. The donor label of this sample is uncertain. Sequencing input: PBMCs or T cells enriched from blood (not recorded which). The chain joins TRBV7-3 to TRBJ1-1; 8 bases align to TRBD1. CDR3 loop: CASRPTGGRDTEAFF. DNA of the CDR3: TGTGCCAGCAGGCCTACAGGGGGACGGGACACTGAAGCTTTCTTT.